Listed here are 26 T cell receptor beta chains from one sample, sequenced in a study of regulatory T cells in long-lasting Graves disease (dated by TCRdb to the early 2020s). Libraries were prepared through multiplex PCR. Sequencing was performed on an Illumina HiSeq 4000. CDR3 regions were amplified by Arm-PCR with iRepertoire HTBI primers to construct TCR beta libraries. Using fastp trimming at Q25 and MiXCR clonotype assembly, TCRdb reanalyzed the public sequencing data and kept in-frame beta chains. CDR3 protein sequences are deduplicated, and each keeps its most common genes and DNA. The sample yields about 540,000 distinct CDR3 sequences; about 13% were counted once. 10% of the sample goes to the ten largest clones. Reading the label with the study, this specimen's time point is: newly diagnosed GD, antithyroid drugs for less than 3 months. RNA was extracted from PBMCs in TRIzol for both TCR sequencing and RNA sequencing.

These sequences were also reported in another study, on T cells in Graves' hyperthyroidism and ophthalmopathy.

This specimen was peripheral blood mononuclear cells (PBMCs), taken at new diagnosis, from a patient treated with antithyroid drugs. The receptors were sampled from a man aged 30 to 45 with Graves disease. Donor details come from another sample of the same person, matched by shared clones.

This clonotype was observed many times. J is TRBJ2-3 and V is TRBV12-3 or TRBV12-4, with 8 bases lining up with TRBD1. The ends lost 7 bases at V and 0 bases at J; junction bases unmatched: 6. CDR3 size: 15 residues. The CDR3 DNA reads TGTGCCAGCAACACGGACAGGGCTAGCACAGATACGCAGTATTTT. Translating it yields CASNTDRASTDTQYF.

This clonotype came up many times. The genes are TRBV11-2 and TRBJ2-1; no clear D gene. CDR3 length: 16 amino acids. Germline V gene lookup returns CDR1 SGHAT and CDR2 FQNNGV. The ends were cut back, 1 base at V and 6 bases at J, with 16 bases in the middle. The CDR3 spells CASSLVVGLAINEQFF. Written as DNA, the CDR3 is TGTGCCAGCAGCTTAGTGGTTGGTTTGGCTATCAATGAGCAGTTCTTC.

The V call is TRBV6-4, the J call TRBJ1-6, with 7 nucleotides matching TRBD1. Germline CDR1 and CDR2: MRHNA and SNTAGT. The CDR3 totals 15 residues. Trimming took 7 bases from V and 7 from J; bases not matched to a gene: 10. DNA of the CDR3: TGTGCCAGCATCCTCAGGGGGAGGAAGAATTCACCCCTCCACTTT. Translated: CASILRGRKNSPLHF.

Concerning this clonotype itself: A read error is possible here, since a much larger clone lies one base away. The conserved phenylalanine or tryptophan is not found at the CDR3 terminus, so this likely reflects a read error. The genes are TRBV15 and TRBJ1-1; D ambiguous. CDR3 size: 15 residues. In germline, CDR1 is LNHNV, CDR2 YYDKDF (reference sequence). V was pared by 5 bases and J by 0 bases, with 13 bases between. In DNA, the CDR3 is TGTGCCACCAGCGGCGGACTGTACATGAACACTGAAGCTTTCCTT. The encoded protein is CATSGGLYMNTEAFL.

This clonotype has a count of ten or more. J is TRBJ2-1 and V is TRBV30, with D tentatively TRBD2 (6 bases). V was pared by 2 bases and J by 8 bases, with 13 bases between. CDR3 length equals 13 residues. CDR1 GTSNPN and CDR2 SVGIG come from the germline V gene (reference sequence). In DNA, the CDR3 is TGTGCCTGGAGTCCGAGACTAGTTTATGAGCAGTTCTTC. Protein product: CAWSPRLVYEQFF.

In its sample, this clonotype was seen a few times. One end of the junction varies from germline; a read error may be responsible. The rearrangement joins TRBV15 to TRBJ2-1, with TRBD2 matching over 9 bases. CDR3 size: 15 residues. The germline V gene encodes CDR1 LNHNV and CDR2 YYDKDF (reference sequence). The CDR3 region is CATSRDPTSGNEQLF. For the CDR3, the DNA is TGTGCCACCAGCAGAGATCCGACTAGCGGAAATGAGCAGCTCTTC. The full variable domain, completed using reference TRBV15 and TRBJ2-1, is DAMVIQNPRYQVTQFGKPVTLSCSQTLNHNVMYWYQQKSSQAPKLLFHYYDKDFNNEADTPDNFQSRRPNTSFCFLDIRSPGLGDTAMYLCATSRDPTSGNEQLFGPGTRLTVL.

The chain carries TRBV5-1 and TRBJ1-1, with D possibly matching TRBD1 (5 bases). Trimming took 4 bases from V and 2 from J, leaving 15 bases between them. This CDR3 has 15 residues. Germline V gene data show CDR1 as SGHRS and CDR2 as YFSETQ. The CDR3 loop reads CASSPYGGGNTEAFF. Here the CDR3 DNA reads TGCGCCAGCAGCCCTTATGGGGGGGGAAACACTGAAGCTTTCTTT.

At least ten counts were recorded for this clonotype. The rearrangement links TRBV27 to TRBJ2-2; D is unresolved. CDR3 length: 13 residues. Germline V gene sequence: CDR1 MNHEY, CDR2 SMNVEV (reference sequence). V was clipped by 4 bases and J by 2 bases, with 5 bases between them. CDR3 sequence reads: CASSSSNTGELFF. In DNA, the CDR3 is TGTGCCAGCAGTTCGTCTAACACCGGGGAGCTGTTTTTT.

This clonotype was found many times. This chain links TRBV12-3 or TRBV12-4 with TRBJ1-2, with D perhaps TRBD1 (6 bases). This CDR3 comprises 15 residues. Trimming removed 5 bases from V and 7 bases from J, with 20 bases in between. In DNA, the CDR3 is TGTGCCAGCAGTCCCCGACAGGTTTCGCATCTTGGCTACACCTTC. Its translation: CASSPRQVSHLGYTF.

This clonotype appeared many times. The chain carries TRBV12-3 or TRBV12-4 and TRBJ2-1; the D gene is possibly TRBD2 (6 bases). Trimming stripped 3 bases from V and 2 bases from J, with 8 bases between. The CDR3 covers 14 residues. For the CDR3, the DNA is TGTGCCAGCAGTTTCCGGGGGACCTACAATGAGCAGTTCTTC. Amino acid sequence: CASSFRGTYNEQFF.

This clonotype was observed many times. The V gene is TRBV28, the J gene TRBJ2-4, with 8 bases lining up with TRBD2. This CDR3 comprises 16 residues. Germline CDR1 and CDR2: MDHEN and SYDVKM. Germline trimming cut 2 bases from V and 2 bases from J; bases unmatched to any gene: 5. The CDR3 DNA reads as TGTGCCAGCAGTTTACTCGGCGGGAGGCCCAAAAACATTCAGTACTTC. As protein: CASSLLGGRPKNIQYF.

This rearrangement joins TRBV10-3 to TRBJ2-7; 8 bases align to TRBD2. The junction had 6 bases not matched to a gene; V was cut back by 10 bases and J by 4 bases. Germline lookup yields CDR1 ENHRY and CDR2 SYGVKD. CDR3 length equals 12 residues. The CDR3 bases are TGTGCCACTCAGCGGGAGATTTACGAGCAGTACTTC. Protein: CATQREIYEQYF.

There are many counts of this clonotype. V gene TRBV20-1 combines with J gene TRBJ2-7, with D possibly called TRBD1 or TRBD2 (5 bases each). There are 13 residues in the CDR3. Germline values: CDR1 DFQATT, CDR2 SNEGSKA (reference sequence). V shed 7 bases and J shed 2 bases, with 15 bases lying between them. CDR3 in amino acids: CSVTGTSTYEQYF. The CDR3 bases are TGCAGTGTTACGGGGACGTCTACCTACGAGCAGTACTTC.

This clonotype has more than one count but fewer than ten. The chain joins TRBV5-6 to TRBJ1-1, with D unresolved. Germline V gives CDR1 SGHDT, CDR2 YYEEEE. The CDR3 has 12 amino acids. Trimming left V 0 bases short and J 10 bases short, with 10 bases between. CDR3 in DNA: TGTGCCAGCAGCTTGGGCAGCAGAGGAGCTTTCTTT. It specifies CASSLGSRGAFF.

On this clonotype: The CDR3 does not close with the conserved phenylalanine or tryptophan, likely indicating a read error. The chain combines TRBV7-2 with TRBJ1-1, with unresolved D. The length of the CDR3 is 15 residues. CDR1 and CDR2 from the germline V gene are SGHTA and FQGNSA. V was trimmed by 1 base and J by 3 bases, leaving 12 bases between them. This CDR3 is CASSLGSTADTEAFL. CDR3 bases: TGTGCCAGCAGCTTAGGATCCACAGCGGACACTGAAGCTTTCCTT.

This chain uses TRBV10-3 with TRBJ2-3; D might be TRBD1 or TRBD2, each matching 5 bases. Germline CDR1 and CDR2: ENHRY and SYGVKD. V was pared by 3 bases and J by 2 bases, with 6 bases between. The CDR3 spans 13 residues. The CDR3, as DNA: TGTGCCATCAGTGACGGGACCACAGATACGCAGTATTTT. Translating gives CAISDGTTDTQYF.

The chain combines TRBV29-1 with TRBJ2-1, with 8 nucleotides matching TRBD1. There are 14 residues in the CDR3. Germline V gives CDR1 SQVTM, CDR2 ANQGSEA. V trimming: 7 bases; J trimming: 9 bases; junction bases outside the gene matches: 14. The CDR3 spells CSAGMDRAIREQFF. CDR3 nucleotide sequence: TGCAGCGCTGGGATGGACAGGGCCATTCGTGAGCAGTTCTTC.

The CDR3 spells CASSWRQAEKLFF. The DNA for the CDR3 is TGTGCCAGTAGTTGGAGACAAGCTGAAAAACTGTTTTTT. The chain is built from TRBV19 and TRBJ1-4, with D unresolved. The germline V and J ends were trimmed by 5 bases and 7 bases, with 11 bases remaining between them. The CDR3 is made up of 13 amino acids. Germline CDR1 is LNHDA and CDR2 is SQIVND (reference sequence).

This clonotype was observed many times. This chain links TRBV5-1 with TRBJ2-7; the match to TRBD2 covers 11 bases. The V gene end was trimmed by 0 bases and the J gene end by 7 bases; junction bases not matched to a gene: 15. Germline V lookup: CDR1 SGHRS, CDR2 YFSETQ. The CDR3 contains 18 residues. The DNA of the CDR3 is TGCGCCAGCAGCTTGGACCCCCAAGGACTAGCGGGTTACATGGAGCAGTACTTC. This encodes CASSLDPQGLAGYMEQYF.

The table lists this clonotype with many counts. J is TRBJ2-1 and V is TRBV12-3 or TRBV12-4; 10 bases agree with TRBD2. The CDR3 spans 15 residues. The J segment lost 6 bases and the V segment lost 6 bases, leaving 8 bases of the junction unmatched. The CDR3 nucleotides are TGTGCCAGCAGACAGCTACTAGCGGGAAGCAATGAGCAGTTCTTC. Translating gives CASRQLLAGSNEQFF.

The chain employs TRBV7-2 and TRBJ2-5, with 7 bases that match TRBD1. Germline loops: CDR1 SGHTA, CDR2 FQGNSA. Trimming removed 5 bases from V and 1 base from J; junction bases left unmatched: 7. CDR3 length equals 15 residues. For the CDR3, the DNA is TGTGCCAGCAGCCGAGGGGGCCCAATCCAAGAGACCCAGTACTTC. Encoded protein: CASSRGGPIQETQYF.

This clonotype came up many times. The chain has TRBV7-6 and TRBJ2-7, with 15 positions matching TRBD2. The CDR3 covers 15 residues. V shed 6 bases, J shed 6 bases, and the junction held 6 bases outside the gene matches. Germline-derived CDR1 and CDR2 are SGHVS and FNYEAQ. CDR3 in amino acids: CASSWTSGRAGEQYF. The CDR3 region has the DNA TGTGCCAGCAGTTGGACTAGCGGGAGGGCCGGCGAGCAGTACTTC.

The chain joins TRBV18 to TRBJ2-1; the D gene is possibly TRBD2 (6 bases). The germline V gene encodes CDR1 KGHSH and CDR2 LQKENI. The CDR3 runs 17 residues. With 3 bases removed from V and 6 bases from J, the gap between germline ends came to 21 bases. CDR3 DNA sequence: TGTGCCAGCTCACCGTTAGCAGTCCGGGAGCGGGTCAATGAGCAGTTCTTC. Protein sequence: CASSPLAVRERVNEQFF.

This clonotype was seen ten or more times. The rearrangement joins TRBV12-3 or TRBV12-4 to TRBJ2-5; unclear D gene. V gave up 8 bases and J gave up 5 bases, with 15 bases separating them. There are 13 residues in the CDR3. CDR3 residues: CASHSSTTETQYF. For the CDR3, the DNA is TGTGCCAGCCATAGTTCGACCACCGAGACCCAGTACTTC.

The chain employs TRBV24-1 and TRBJ2-1; D perhaps matches TRBD1 (5 bases). This CDR3 region has 15 residues. Looked up from germline, CDR1 is KGHDR and CDR2 is SFDVKD. V dropped 4 bases and J dropped 5 bases, with 14 bases sitting between them. In nucleotides, the CDR3 is TGTGCCACCAGTGAGTGGGGCGATCCAGACAATGAGCAGTTCTTC. Translated: CATSEWGDPDNEQFF.

The chain uses TRBV12-3 or TRBV12-4 and TRBJ1-3, with D perhaps matching TRBD1 (6 bases). The V end lost 1 base, the J end lost 0 bases, and 16 bases lay between the germline ends. This CDR3 comprises 18 residues. CDR3 residues: CASSLELWRTASGNTIYF. Written as DNA, the CDR3 is TGTGCCAGCAGTTTAGAGTTATGGCGGACAGCCTCTGGAAACACCATATATTTT.